This T cell receptor (beta chain) originates from a study of T-cell reconstitution after alpha-beta-depleted transplantation in children. Study-wide findings and caveats: At day 60, the high TCRbeta diversity found in some patients originated from recipient T cells and thymic progenitors that had survived. Newly generated T cells supplied most T-cell counts and diversity one year post-transplant. Several hundred graft clones that had expanded were reportedly the source of alpha-beta T cells about two months after transplant.

A library of TCRbeta sequences, prepared with unique molecular identifiers, was generated. TCRdb redid the calling of the PCR reads with MiXCR, one entry per CDR3 protein. The table includes about 470,000 distinct CDR3 sequences, 43% detected once. Per the germline V gene, CDR1 is LNHDA and CDR2 is SQIVND (reference sequence). This CDR3 is 11 amino acids long. The V and J ends lost 5 bases and 9 bases respectively, with 8 bases between them. This clonotype occurred a few times. Its matching antigen is unknown. This clonotype was sampled from a girl aged 2-10 years with aplastic anemia, due to receive a stem cell transplant. This chain connects TRBV19 to TRBJ1-5; D is ambiguous. The sample was PBMCs, taken before TCRalphabeta/CD19-depleted stem cell transplant. CDR3 loop: CASSEMGPQHF. DNA of the CDR3: TGTGCCAGTAGTGAAATGGGGCCCCAGCATTTT. Full variable domain (rest looked up from reference TRBV19 and TRBJ1-5): DGGITQSPKYLFRKEGQNVTLSCEQNLNHDAMYWYRQDPGQGLRLIYYSQIVNDFQKGDIAEGYSVSREKKESFPLTVTSAQKNPTAFYLCASSEMGPQHFGDGTRLSIL.